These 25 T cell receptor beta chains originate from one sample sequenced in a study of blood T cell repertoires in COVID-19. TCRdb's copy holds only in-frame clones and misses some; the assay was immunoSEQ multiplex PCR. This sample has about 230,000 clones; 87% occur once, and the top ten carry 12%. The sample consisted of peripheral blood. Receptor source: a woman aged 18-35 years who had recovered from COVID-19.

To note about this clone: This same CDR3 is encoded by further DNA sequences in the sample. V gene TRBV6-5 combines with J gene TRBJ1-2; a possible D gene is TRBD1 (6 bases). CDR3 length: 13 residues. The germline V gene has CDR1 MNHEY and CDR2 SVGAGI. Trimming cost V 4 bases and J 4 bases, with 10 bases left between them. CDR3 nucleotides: TGTGCCAGCAGTTTACAGGGCGGCTATGGCTACACCTTC. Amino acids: CASSLQGGYGYTF.

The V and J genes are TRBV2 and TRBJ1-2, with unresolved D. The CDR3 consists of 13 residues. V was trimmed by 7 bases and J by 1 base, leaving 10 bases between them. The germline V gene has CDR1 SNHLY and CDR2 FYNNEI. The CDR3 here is CASTGLVNYGYTF. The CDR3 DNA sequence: TGTGCCAGCACGGGATTGGTTAACTATGGCTACACCTTC.

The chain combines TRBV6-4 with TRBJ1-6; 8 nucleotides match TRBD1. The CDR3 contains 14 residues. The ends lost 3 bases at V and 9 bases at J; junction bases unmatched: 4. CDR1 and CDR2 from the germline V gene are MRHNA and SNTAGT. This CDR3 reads CASSEDRDSSPLHF. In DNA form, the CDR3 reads TGTGCCAGCAGTGAGGACAGGGATTCTTCACCCCTCCACTTT.

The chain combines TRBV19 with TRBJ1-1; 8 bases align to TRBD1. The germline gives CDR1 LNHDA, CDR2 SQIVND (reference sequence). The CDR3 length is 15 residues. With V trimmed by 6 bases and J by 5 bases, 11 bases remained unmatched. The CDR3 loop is CASRISGQVDTEAFF. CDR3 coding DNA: TGTGCCAGTAGGATTTCGGGACAGGTTGATACTGAAGCTTTCTTT.

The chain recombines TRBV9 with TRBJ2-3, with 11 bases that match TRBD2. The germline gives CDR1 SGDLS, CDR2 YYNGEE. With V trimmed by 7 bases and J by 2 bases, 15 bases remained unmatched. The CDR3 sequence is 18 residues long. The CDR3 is CASSPHPSTSGTTDTQYF. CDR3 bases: TGTGCCAGCTCACCTCATCCTTCGACTAGCGGGACCACAGATACGCAGTATTTT.

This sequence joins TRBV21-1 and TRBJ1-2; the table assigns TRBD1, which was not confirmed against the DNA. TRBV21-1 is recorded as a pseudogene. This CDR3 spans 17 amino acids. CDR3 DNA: TGTGCCAGCAGTCGCTCACAGGGGGCGCAGGTTAACTATGGCTACACCTTC. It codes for CASSRSQGAQVNYGYTF.

DNA for the CDR3: TGTGCCATCCGTACAGGCCTTAACTCCTACGAGCAGTACTTC. Translation: CAIRTGLNSYEQYF. The chain recombines TRBV10-3 with TRBJ2-7; the D gene is possibly TRBD1 (5 bases). The germline V gene has CDR1 ENHRY and CDR2 SYGVKD. Between the trimmed V and J ends, which lost 8 bases and 0 bases, there was a span of 14 bases. The CDR3 is made up of 14 amino acids.

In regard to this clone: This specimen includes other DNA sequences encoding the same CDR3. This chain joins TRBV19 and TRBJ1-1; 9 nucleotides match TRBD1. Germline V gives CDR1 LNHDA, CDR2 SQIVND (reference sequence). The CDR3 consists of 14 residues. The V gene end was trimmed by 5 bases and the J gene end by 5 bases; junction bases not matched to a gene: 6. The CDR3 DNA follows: TGTGCCAGTAGTTTACAGGGGGCTGGTACTGAAGCTTTCTTT. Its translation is CASSLQGAGTEAFF. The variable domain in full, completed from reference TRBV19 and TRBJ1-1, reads DGGITQSPKYLFRKEGQNVTLSCEQNLNHDAMYWYRQDPGQGLRLIYYSQIVNDFQKGDIAEGYSVSREKKESFPLTVTSAQKNPTAFYLCASSLQGAGTEAFFGQGTRLTVV.

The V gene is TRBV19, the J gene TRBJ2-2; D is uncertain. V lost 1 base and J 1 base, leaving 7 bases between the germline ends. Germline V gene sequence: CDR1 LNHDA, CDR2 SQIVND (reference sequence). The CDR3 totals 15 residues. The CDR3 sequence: CASSIVAVNTGELFF. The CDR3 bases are TGTGCCAGTAGTATAGTGGCGGTGAACACCGGGGAGCTGTTTTTT. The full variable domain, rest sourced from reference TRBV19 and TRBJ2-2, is DGGITQSPKYLFRKEGQNVTLSCEQNLNHDAMYWYRQDPGQGLRLIYYSQIVNDFQKGDIAEGYSVSREKKESFPLTVTSAQKNPTAFYLCASSIVAVNTGELFFGEGSRLTVL.

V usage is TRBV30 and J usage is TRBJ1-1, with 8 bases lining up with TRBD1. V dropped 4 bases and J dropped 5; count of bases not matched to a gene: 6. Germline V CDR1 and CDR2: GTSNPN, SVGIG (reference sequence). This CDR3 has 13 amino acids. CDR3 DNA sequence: TGTGCCTGGACCTCAGGGGGCTGGACTGAAGCTTTCTTT. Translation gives CAWTSGGWTEAFF. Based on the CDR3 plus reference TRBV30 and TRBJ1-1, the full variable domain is SQTIHQWPATLVQPVGSPLSLECTVEGTSNPNLYWYRQAAGRGLQLLFYSVGIGQISSEVPQNLSASRPQDRQFILSSKKLLLSDSGFYLCAWTSGGWTEAFFGQGTRLTVV.

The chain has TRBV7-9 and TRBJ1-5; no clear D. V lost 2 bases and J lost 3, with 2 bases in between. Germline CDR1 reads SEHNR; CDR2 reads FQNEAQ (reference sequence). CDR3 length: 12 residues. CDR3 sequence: CASSLLNQPQHF. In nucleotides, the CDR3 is TGTGCCAGCAGCTTACTCAATCAGCCCCAGCATTTT.

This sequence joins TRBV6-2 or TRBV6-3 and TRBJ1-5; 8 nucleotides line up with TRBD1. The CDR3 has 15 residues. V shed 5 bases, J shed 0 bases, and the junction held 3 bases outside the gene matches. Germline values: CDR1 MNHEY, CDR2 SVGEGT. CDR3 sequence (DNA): TGTGCCAGCAGTCCAGGGGGCGATAGCAATCAGCCCCAGCATTTT. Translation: CASSPGGDSNQPQHF.

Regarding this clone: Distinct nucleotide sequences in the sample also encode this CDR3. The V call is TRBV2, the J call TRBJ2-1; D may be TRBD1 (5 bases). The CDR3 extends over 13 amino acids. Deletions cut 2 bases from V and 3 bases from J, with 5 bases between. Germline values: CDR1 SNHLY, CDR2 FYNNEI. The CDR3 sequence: CASSERGYNEQFF. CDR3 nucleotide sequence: TGTGCCAGCAGTGAAAGGGGCTACAATGAGCAGTTCTTC.

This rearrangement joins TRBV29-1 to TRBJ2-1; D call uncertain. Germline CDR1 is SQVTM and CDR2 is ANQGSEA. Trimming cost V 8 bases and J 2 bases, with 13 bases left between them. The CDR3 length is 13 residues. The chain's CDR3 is CSSSPQTYNEQFF. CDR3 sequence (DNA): TGCAGCTCATCTCCCCAGACCTACAATGAGCAGTTCTTC.

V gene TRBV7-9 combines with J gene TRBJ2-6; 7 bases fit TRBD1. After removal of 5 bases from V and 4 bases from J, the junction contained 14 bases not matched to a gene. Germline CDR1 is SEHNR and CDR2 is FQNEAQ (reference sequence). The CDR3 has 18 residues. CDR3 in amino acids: CASSPARQGPAGANVLTF. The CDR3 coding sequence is TGTGCCAGCAGCCCAGCAAGACAGGGACCAGCAGGGGCCAACGTCCTGACTTTC.

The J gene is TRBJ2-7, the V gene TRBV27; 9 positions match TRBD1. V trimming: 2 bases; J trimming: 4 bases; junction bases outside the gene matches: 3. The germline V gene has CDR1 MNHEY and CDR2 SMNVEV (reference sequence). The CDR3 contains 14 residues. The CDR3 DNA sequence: TGTGCCAGCAGTTTAGCGACAGGGGGTTACGAGCAGTACTTC. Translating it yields CASSLATGGYEQYF.

CDR3 bases: TGTGCCAGCAGCCGACAGGGGCTTGCGGATGAGCAGTTCTTC. Protein sequence: CASSRQGLADEQFF. The chain is built from TRBV11-3 and TRBJ2-1; TRBD1 matches 8 bases. The V segment lost 5 bases and the J segment 8 bases; nucleotides outside the gene matches: 8. This CDR3 is built from 14 residues. Per germline, CDR1 SGHNT and CDR2 YENEEA.

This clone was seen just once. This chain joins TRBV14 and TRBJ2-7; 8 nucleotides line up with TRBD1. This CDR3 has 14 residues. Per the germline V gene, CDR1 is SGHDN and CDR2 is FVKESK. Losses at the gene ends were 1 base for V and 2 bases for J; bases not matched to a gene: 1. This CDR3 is CASSQARGPYEQYF. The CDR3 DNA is TGTGCCAGCAGCCAAGCCAGGGGGCCCTACGAGCAGTACTTC. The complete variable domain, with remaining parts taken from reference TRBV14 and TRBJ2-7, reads EAGVTQFPSHSVIEKGQTVTLRCDPISGHDNLYWYRRVMGKEIKFLLHFVKESKQDESGMPNNRFLAERTGGTYSTLKVQPAELEDSGVYFCASSQARGPYEQYFGPGTRLTVT.

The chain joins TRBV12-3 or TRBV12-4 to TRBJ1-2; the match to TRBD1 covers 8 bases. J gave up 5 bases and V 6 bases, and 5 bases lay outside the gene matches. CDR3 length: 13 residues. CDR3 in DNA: TGTGCCAGCAGCTCCTACAGGGGGTATGGCTACACCTTC. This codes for CASSSYRGYGYTF.

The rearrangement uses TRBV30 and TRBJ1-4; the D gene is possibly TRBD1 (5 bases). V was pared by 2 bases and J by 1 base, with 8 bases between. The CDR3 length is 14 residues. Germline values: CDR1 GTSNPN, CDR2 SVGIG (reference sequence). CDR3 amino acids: CAWSKGETNEKLFF. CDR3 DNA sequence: TGTGCCTGGAGTAAAGGGGAAACTAATGAAAAACTGTTTTTT.

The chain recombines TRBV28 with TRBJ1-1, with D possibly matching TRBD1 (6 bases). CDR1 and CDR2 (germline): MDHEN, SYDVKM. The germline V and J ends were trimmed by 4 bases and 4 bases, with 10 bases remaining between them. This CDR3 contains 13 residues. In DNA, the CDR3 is TGTGCCAGCAGTTCCCAGGGGAGCACTGAAGCTTTCTTT. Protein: CASSSQGSTEAFF.

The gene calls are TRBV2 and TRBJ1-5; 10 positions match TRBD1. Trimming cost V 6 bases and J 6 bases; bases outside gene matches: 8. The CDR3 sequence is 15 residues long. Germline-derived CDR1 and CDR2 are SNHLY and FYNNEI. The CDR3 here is CASSGTGTGAQPQHF. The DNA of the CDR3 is TGTGCCAGCAGCGGGACCGGGACAGGGGCTCAGCCCCAGCATTTT.

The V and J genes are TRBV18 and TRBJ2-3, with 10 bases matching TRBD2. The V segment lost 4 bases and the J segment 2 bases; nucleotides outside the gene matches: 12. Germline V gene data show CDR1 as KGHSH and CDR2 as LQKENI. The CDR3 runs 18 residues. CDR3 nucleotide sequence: TGTGCCAGCTCACTTTTATCTACTAGCGGGATTCCCACAGATACGCAGTATTTT. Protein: CASSLLSTSGIPTDTQYF.

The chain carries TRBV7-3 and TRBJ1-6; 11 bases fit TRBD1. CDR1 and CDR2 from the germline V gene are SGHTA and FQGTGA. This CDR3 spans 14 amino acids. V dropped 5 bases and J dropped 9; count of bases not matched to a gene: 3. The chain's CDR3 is CASSPGTGGSPLHF. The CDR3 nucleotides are TGTGCCAGCAGCCCCGGGACAGGGGGTTCACCCCTCCACTTT.

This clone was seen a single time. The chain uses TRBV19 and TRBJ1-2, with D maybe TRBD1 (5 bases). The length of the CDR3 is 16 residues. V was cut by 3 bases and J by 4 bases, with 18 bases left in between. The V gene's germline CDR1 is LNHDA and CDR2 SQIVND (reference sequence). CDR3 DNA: TGTGCCAGTAGTATGTTGGAGGGACGCAATTTCTATGGCTACACCTTC. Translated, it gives CASSMLEGRNFYGYTF.